This T cell receptor (beta chain) was retrieved from a study of metastatic and nonmetastatic thyroid tumors. Overall study: Both malignant and benign thyroid patients supplied peripheral blood and tumor or nodule tissue samples, across which the repertoires of these patients were then compared. General study results and limits: Compared with benign nodules, malignant thyroid tumors were reported to have significantly higher TCR beta diversity in both blood and tumor.

No patient received treatment before thyroid surgery. TCRdb redid the clone calls on the PCR reads using MiXCR. The table records 23,000 or so clones, roughly 20% of them present only once. In its sample, this clone was seen many times. No antigen is known for it. Trimming pared 0 bases from V and 1 base from J, leaving 8 bases between. This CDR3 is built from 15 residues. The V gene's germline CDR1 is MNHEY and CDR2 SVGAGI. V and J are TRBV6-5 and TRBJ2-3, with D possibly matching TRBD1 (6 bases). Sequenced input: blood. This sequence originates from a male donor with papillary thyroid cancer or a benign thyroid nodule (not recorded which). Some clones in this sample may be carry-over from other donors' samples. The CDR3 nucleotides are TGTGCCAGCAGTTACTCGAGGACAGGCACAGATACGCAGTATTTT. Translation gives CASSYSRTGTDTQYF.